The entry below gives a single T cell receptor beta chain sequence along with its context. TCRdb derives one entry per CDR3 protein from the 5' RACE reads, leaving out DNA. The sample table sets out more than 350,000 distinct CDR3 sequences. The sample comes from a study of monozygotic twins with inflammatory bowel disease. The germline V gene encodes CDR1 MNHEY and CDR2 SMNVEV (reference sequence). CDR3 size: 15 residues. This TCR derives from a human donor with ulcerative colitis or Crohn's disease, or a healthy co-twin of an affected twin (not recorded which). The chain recombines TRBV27 with TRBJ2-1; without DNA, the TCRdb call of TRBD1 cannot be checked. Input material: blood. The CDR3 loop is CASSAPGQLYNEQFF.